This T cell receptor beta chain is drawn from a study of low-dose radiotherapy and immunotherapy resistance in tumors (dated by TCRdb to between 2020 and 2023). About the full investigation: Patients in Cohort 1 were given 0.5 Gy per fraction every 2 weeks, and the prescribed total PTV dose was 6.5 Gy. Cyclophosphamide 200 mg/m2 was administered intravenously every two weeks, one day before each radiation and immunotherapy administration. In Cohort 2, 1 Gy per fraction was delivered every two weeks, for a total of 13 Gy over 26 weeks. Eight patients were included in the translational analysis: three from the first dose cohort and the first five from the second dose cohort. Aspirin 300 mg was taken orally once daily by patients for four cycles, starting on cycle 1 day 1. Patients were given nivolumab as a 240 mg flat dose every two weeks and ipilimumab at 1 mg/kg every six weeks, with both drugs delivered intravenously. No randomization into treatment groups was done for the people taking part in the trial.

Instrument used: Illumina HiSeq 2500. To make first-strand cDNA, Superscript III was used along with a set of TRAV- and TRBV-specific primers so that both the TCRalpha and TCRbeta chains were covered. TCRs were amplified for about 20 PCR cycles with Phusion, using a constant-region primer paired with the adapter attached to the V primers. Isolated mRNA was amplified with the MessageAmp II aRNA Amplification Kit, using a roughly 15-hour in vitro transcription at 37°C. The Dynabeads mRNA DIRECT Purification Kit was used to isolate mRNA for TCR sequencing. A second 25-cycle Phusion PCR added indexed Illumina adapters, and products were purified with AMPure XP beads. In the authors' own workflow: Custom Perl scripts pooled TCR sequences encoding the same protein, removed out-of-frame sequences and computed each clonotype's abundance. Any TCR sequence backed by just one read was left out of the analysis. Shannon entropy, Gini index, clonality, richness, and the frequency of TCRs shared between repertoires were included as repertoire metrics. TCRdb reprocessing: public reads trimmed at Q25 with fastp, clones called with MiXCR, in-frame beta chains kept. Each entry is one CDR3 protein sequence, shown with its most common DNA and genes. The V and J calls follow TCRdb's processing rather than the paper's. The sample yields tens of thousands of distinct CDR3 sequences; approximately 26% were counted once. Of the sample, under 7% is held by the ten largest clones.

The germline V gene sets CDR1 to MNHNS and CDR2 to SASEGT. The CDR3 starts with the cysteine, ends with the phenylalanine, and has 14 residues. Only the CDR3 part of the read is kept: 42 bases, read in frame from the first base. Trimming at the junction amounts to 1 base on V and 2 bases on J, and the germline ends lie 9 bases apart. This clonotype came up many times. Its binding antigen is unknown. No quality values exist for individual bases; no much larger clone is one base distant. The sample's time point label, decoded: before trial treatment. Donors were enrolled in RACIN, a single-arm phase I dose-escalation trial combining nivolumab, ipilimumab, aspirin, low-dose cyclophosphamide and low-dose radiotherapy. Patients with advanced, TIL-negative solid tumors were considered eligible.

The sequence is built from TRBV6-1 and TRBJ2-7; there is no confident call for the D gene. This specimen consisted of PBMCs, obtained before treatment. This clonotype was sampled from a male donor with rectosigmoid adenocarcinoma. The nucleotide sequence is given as TGTGCCAGCAGTGAAGTAGGTCCTCCCTACGAGCAGTACTTC. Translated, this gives CASSEVGPPYEQYF.